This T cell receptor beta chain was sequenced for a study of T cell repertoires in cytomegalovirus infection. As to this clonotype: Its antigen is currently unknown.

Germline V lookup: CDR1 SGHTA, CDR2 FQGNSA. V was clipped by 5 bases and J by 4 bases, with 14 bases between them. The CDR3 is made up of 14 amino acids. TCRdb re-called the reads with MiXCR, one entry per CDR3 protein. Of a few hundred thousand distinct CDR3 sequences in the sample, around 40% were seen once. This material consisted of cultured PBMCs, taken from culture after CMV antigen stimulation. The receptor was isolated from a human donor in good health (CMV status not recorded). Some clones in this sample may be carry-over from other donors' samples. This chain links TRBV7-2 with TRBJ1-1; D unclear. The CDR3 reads CASSLRYPGTEAFF. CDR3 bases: TGTGCCAGCAGCCTCAGGTATCCGGGCACTGAAGCTTTCTTT. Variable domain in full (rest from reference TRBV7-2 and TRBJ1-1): GAGVSQSPSNKVTEKGKDVELRCDPISGHTALYWYRQSLGQGLEFLIYFQGNSAPDKSGLPSDRFSAERTGGSVSTLTIQRTQQEDSAVYLCASSLRYPGTEAFFGQGTRLTVV.